These 8 T cell receptor beta chains came from one sample sequenced in a study of PD-1 blockade in classical Hodgkin lymphoma. Every one of the patients relapsed after autologous stem cell transplantation (brentuximab vedotin exposure was variable). Sequencing used immunoSEQ multiplex PCR; TCRdb keeps in-frame clones, though not all of them. Of about 37,000 clones detected, around 76% appear once; the ten largest clones hold approximately 15%. Sequenced here: peripheral blood mononuclear cells (PBMCs), sampled before the second cycle of nivolumab. The origin of the receptors is a human donor with classical Hodgkin lymphoma.

This clone has a single count. CDR3 residues: CASSSVGGGGSPLHF. CDR3 nucleotide sequence: TGTGCCAGCTCAAGCGTGGGCGGAGGGGGTTCACCCCTCCACTTT. The gene calls are TRBV18 and TRBJ1-6; TRBD1 is a possible D gene (6 bases). This CDR3 contains 15 residues. Germline V gives CDR1 KGHSH, CDR2 LQKENI. V was pared by 5 bases and J by 9 bases, with 17 bases between.

The gene calls are TRBV15 and TRBJ2-2; D not certain. This CDR3 comprises 15 residues. Germline lookup yields CDR1 LNHNV and CDR2 YYDKDF (reference sequence). Deletions cut 3 bases from V and 7 bases from J, with 15 bases between. In nucleotides, the CDR3 is TGTGCCACCAGCAGGGACGACCCCCACAGCGGGGAGCTGTTTTTT. Residues: CATSRDDPHSGELFF.

This rearrangement joins TRBV25-1 to TRBJ1-2; the match to TRBD1 covers 9 bases. With V trimmed by 2 bases and J by 11 bases, 6 bases remained unmatched. The germline V gene encodes CDR1 MGHDK and CDR2 SYGVNS. The length of the CDR3 is 13 residues. CDR3 protein: CASSETTGGWYTF. The CDR3 DNA sequence: TGTGCCAGCAGTGAAACCACAGGGGGCTGGTACACCTTC.

The chain links TRBV20-1 to TRBJ2-7; D remains unclear. Germline values: CDR1 DFQATT, CDR2 SNEGSKA (reference sequence). The CDR3 extends over 11 amino acids. With 2 bases removed from V and 6 bases from J, the gap between germline ends came to 8 bases. The CDR3 here is CSARSGPEQYF. The CDR3 DNA reads as TGCAGTGCTAGATCGGGCCCCGAGCAGTACTTC.

The chain employs TRBV6-4 and TRBJ2-1; 9 bases agree with TRBD2. The CDR3 totals 14 residues. V lost 3 bases, J lost 8 bases, and 5 bases stayed unmatched. From germline, CDR1 is MRHNA and CDR2 SNTAGT. The chain's CDR3 is CASSEGGGAHEQFF. In nucleotides, the CDR3 is TGTGCCAGCAGTGAAGGCGGGGGGGCACATGAGCAGTTCTTC.

This chain links TRBV6-5 with TRBJ2-3; D uncertain. V shed 7 bases and J shed 2 bases, with 10 bases lying between them. CDR3 length: 13 residues. Germline V gene lookup returns CDR1 MNHEY and CDR2 SVGAGI. The CDR3 nucleotides read TGTGCCAGCAAGGACCCCGCCACAGATACGCAGTATTTT. Its protein product is CASKDPATDTQYF.

The chain employs TRBV19 and TRBJ2-3; 9 bases match TRBD2. The V segment lost 10 bases and the J segment 1 base; nucleotides outside the gene matches: 12. The CDR3 covers 16 residues. Germline values: CDR1 LNHDA, CDR2 SQIVND (reference sequence). The CDR3 sequence is CATGERGATGTDTQYF. CDR3 bases: TGTGCCACCGGGGAGCGGGGGGCCACCGGCACAGATACGCAGTATTTT.

This clone is a singleton in its sample. This chain joins TRBV7-2 and TRBJ1-1; D possibly corresponds to TRBD1 (5 bases). V was pared by 5 bases and J by 12 bases, with 19 bases between. The CDR3 sequence is 13 residues long. The V gene's germline CDR1 is SGHTA and CDR2 FQGNSA. The CDR3 sequence: CASSIRQGVGSFF. For the CDR3, the DNA is TGTGCCAGCAGCATCCGACAAGGGGTGGGGTCTTTCTTT.